This T cell receptor (beta chain) emerged from a study of cytomegalovirus exposure and HLA in healthy donors. This CDR3 comprises 16 residues. Germline CDR1 and CDR2: SGDLS and YYNGEE. With 3 bases clipped from V and 2 bases from J, the junction kept 8 bases outside the gene matches. PCR primers comprised 60 Vbeta and 13 Jbeta primers. Measured with immunoSEQ multiplex PCR; TCRdb has only the in-frame clones, and not every one. The sample has 75,000 to 80,000 clones, more than 60% seen once. In its sample, this clone was seen a few times. This sequence originates from a man aged 35 to 55 in good health and CMV-seronegative. The specimen was PBMCs. This sequence joins TRBV9 and TRBJ1-3; 7 nucleotides align to TRBD1. Here the CDR3 DNA reads TGTGCCAGCAGCGACAAAACAGGGGATCCTGGAAACACCATATATTTT. It yields the protein CASSDKTGDPGNTIYF.